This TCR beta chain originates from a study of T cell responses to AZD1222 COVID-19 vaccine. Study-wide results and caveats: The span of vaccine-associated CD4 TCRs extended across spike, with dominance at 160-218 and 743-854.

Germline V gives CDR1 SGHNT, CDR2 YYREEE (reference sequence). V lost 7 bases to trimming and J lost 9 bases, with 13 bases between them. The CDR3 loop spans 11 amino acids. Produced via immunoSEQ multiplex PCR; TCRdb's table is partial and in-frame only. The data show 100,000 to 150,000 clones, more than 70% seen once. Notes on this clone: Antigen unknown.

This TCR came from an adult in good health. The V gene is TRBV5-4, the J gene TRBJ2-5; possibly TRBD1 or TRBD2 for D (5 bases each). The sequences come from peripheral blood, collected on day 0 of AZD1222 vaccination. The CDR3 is CASQGRGAQYF. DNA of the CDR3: TGTGCCAGCCAGGGACGTGGGGCCCAGTACTTC.